What follows are 17 T cell receptor beta chains derived from one specimen sequenced in a study of blood T cell repertoires in COVID-19. Method: immunoSEQ multiplex PCR; TCRdb's copy keeps in-frame clones and lacks some. Of fewer than 150,000 clones detected, around 84% appear once; the ten largest clones hold over 7.5%. Sequencing was carried out using peripheral blood. These receptors were taken from a woman between 35 and 50 years old with acute or convalescent COVID-19.

The chain carries TRBV11-2 and TRBJ1-6, with D unresolved. Trimming removed 6 bases at V and 4 bases at J, with 13 bases between. The CDR3 has 15 residues. CDR1 and CDR2 (germline): SGHAT, FQNNGV. CDR3 protein: CASRSRPGYNSPLHF. Here the CDR3 DNA reads TGTGCCAGCAGGTCCCGGCCGGGTTATAATTCACCCCTCCACTTT.

The J gene is TRBJ1-5, the V gene TRBV6-5; unclear D gene. V was trimmed by 8 bases and J by 2 bases, leaving 13 bases between them. The germline V gene encodes CDR1 MNHEY and CDR2 SVGAGI. This CDR3 has 14 amino acids. The CDR3 protein is CASQPDTRNQPQHF. CDR3 coding DNA: TGTGCCAGCCAACCCGACACCCGCAATCAGCCCCAGCATTTT.

This clone was seen ten or more times. V usage is TRBV27 and J usage is TRBJ1-3; possible D gene TRBD1, 6 bases. This CDR3 has 16 amino acids. Trimming shortened V by 6 bases and J by 0 bases, and 15 bases separated the two germline ends. Looked up from germline, CDR1 is MNHEY and CDR2 is SMNVEV (reference sequence). DNA for the CDR3: TGTGCCAGCAGACAAAACAGGGACGCCTCTGGAAACACCATATATTTT. Translated: CASRQNRDASGNTIYF.

This chain links TRBV3-1 (or the pseudogene TRBV3-2) with TRBJ1-2; a possible D gene is TRBD1 (5 bases). This CDR3 spans 13 amino acids. CDR1 and CDR2 from the germline V gene are LGHDT and YNNKEL (reference sequence). V was pared by 1 base and J by 7 bases, with 10 bases between. CDR3 coding DNA: TGTGCCAGCAGCCAAGCGGGGGTGGGTGGCTACACCTTC. Amino acids: CASSQAGVGGYTF.

The chain uses TRBV7-8 and TRBJ2-1; 7 bases are a match to TRBD2. Germline V CDR1 and CDR2: SGHVS, FQNEAQ. V lost 4 bases and J lost 9; bases outside the gene matches: 18. This CDR3 spans 17 amino acids. CDR3 DNA: TGTGCCAGCAGCTCCCAGCGACTAGCTGGGCGGGGAAGTGAGCAGTTCTTC. Translated, it gives CASSSQRLAGRGSEQFF.

The rearrangement links TRBV4-2 to TRBJ1-2, with D tentatively TRBD1 (5 bases). Germline V gene lookup returns CDR1 LGHNA and CDR2 YNFKEQ. CDR3 size: 16 residues. V was shortened by 6 bases and J by 3 bases, with 20 bases between the two germline ends. The CDR3 DNA reads TGTGCCAGCAGTCAAAAGACAGTTGGGGCAGACTATGGCTACACCTTC. It is translated as CASSQKTVGADYGYTF.

The CDR3 DNA reads as TGTGCCATCAGCCCCAGCTCCTACGAGCAGTACTTC. Amino acids: CAISPSSYEQYF. The gene calls are TRBV10-3 and TRBJ2-7, with D hard to call. CDR3 length equals 12 residues. In germline, CDR1 is ENHRY, CDR2 SYGVKD. V was cut by 6 bases and J by 0 bases, with 6 bases left in between.

The V call is TRBV27, the J call TRBJ1-6; 7 bases agree with TRBD1. Per the germline V gene, CDR1 is MNHEY and CDR2 is SMNVEV (reference sequence). The trim removed 6 bases at V and 8 bases at J, leaving 7 bases unmatched. The CDR3 is 14 amino acids. The CDR3, as DNA: TGTGCCAGCAGCCTGACAGGGATGGATTCACCCCTCCACTTT. Translation gives CASSLTGMDSPLHF.

The chain uses TRBV7-9 and TRBJ1-6; D unclear. This CDR3 has 17 residues. From germline, CDR1 is SEHNR and CDR2 FQNEAQ (reference sequence). V shed 6 bases and J shed 0 bases, with 15 bases lying between them. CDR3 DNA sequence: TGTGCCAGCAGACAAATAGACCGGAGCTCCTATAATTCACCCCTCCACTTT. Encoded protein: CASRQIDRSSYNSPLHF.

As for this clone: Other DNA sequences in this specimen translate into the identical CDR3. J is TRBJ2-1 and V is TRBV2; D is perhaps TRBD2 (5 bases). The germline V gene encodes CDR1 SNHLY and CDR2 FYNNEI. CDR3 size: 13 residues. Trimming removed 2 bases at V and 4 bases at J, with 6 bases between. This CDR3 reads CASSEREYNEQFF. The CDR3 nucleotides are TGTGCCAGCAGTGAACGGGAATACAATGAGCAGTTCTTC.

The chain uses TRBV19 and TRBJ2-3, with 9 bases identical to TRBD2. Germline loops: CDR1 LNHDA, CDR2 SQIVND (reference sequence). V lost 7 bases, J lost 0 bases, and 5 bases stayed unmatched. The CDR3 sequence is 15 residues long. CDR3 region: CASTPAGGSTDTQYF. CDR3 DNA sequence: TGTGCCAGTACCCCAGCGGGGGGTAGCACAGATACGCAGTATTTT.

V and J are TRBV6-2 or TRBV6-3 and TRBJ1-5; 7 nucleotides line up with TRBD1. J lost 3 bases, V lost 2 bases, and 4 bases had no gene match. CDR3 length equals 15 residues. Germline V gene lookup returns CDR1 MNHEY and CDR2 SVGEGT. This CDR3 reads CASSYAGGNNQPQHF. CDR3 coding DNA: TGTGCCAGCAGTTACGCAGGGGGAAACAATCAGCCCCAGCATTTT.

This chain joins TRBV30 and TRBJ1-1; possible D gene TRBD1, 5 bases. The CDR3 sequence is 16 residues long. Trimming took 5 bases from V and 5 from J, leaving 24 bases between them. Germline V gene lookup returns CDR1 GTSNPN and CDR2 SVGIG (reference sequence). CDR3 nucleotide sequence: TGTGCCTGGTCCCCCGGGTCCCAGGGTTTAGGGACTGAAGCTTTCTTT. This translates into CAWSPGSQGLGTEAFF.

The CDR3 DNA sequence: TGTGCCTGGACGACAGGGGGCCTAGGTTTCGGAAAACTGTTTTTT. Residues: CAWTTGGLGFGKLFF. V and J are TRBV30 and TRBJ1-4, with 10 bases identical to TRBD1. Trimming cost V 4 bases and J 10 bases; bases outside gene matches: 12. This CDR3 comprises 15 residues. In germline, CDR1 is GTSNPN, CDR2 SVGIG (reference sequence).

This clone was counted a single time. The CDR3 coding sequence is TGTGCCAGTATCCGGGACAGGGGTGAAAAACTGTTTTTT. This sequence encodes CASIRDRGEKLFF. The gene calls are TRBV6-5 and TRBJ1-4, with 10 bases that match TRBD1. Trimming cost V 9 bases and J 7 bases; bases outside gene matches: 5. Per the germline V gene, CDR1 is MNHEY and CDR2 is SVGAGI. This CDR3 is 13 amino acids long.

The chain recombines TRBV30 with TRBJ1-2; D gene unclear. Germline V gene sequence: CDR1 GTSNPN, CDR2 SVGIG (reference sequence). V gave up 2 bases and J gave up 5 bases, with 36 bases separating them. The CDR3 has 21 residues. The CDR3 region is CAWSSHEDIIKINELPYGYTF. Written as DNA, the CDR3 is TGTGCCTGGAGTTCCCACGAGGATATAATAAAGATTAACGAGCTTCCTTATGGCTACACCTTC.

This clone was found a few times. The rearrangement links TRBV27 to TRBJ1-1; D is perhaps TRBD1 (6 bases). The CDR3 runs to 15 residues. Per germline, CDR1 MNHEY and CDR2 SMNVEV (reference sequence). Trimming cost V 5 bases and J 6 bases, with 19 bases left between them. The chain's CDR3 is CASSILQGRVSEAFF. CDR3 DNA sequence: TGTGCCAGCAGTATACTACAGGGTCGAGTCTCTGAAGCTTTCTTT.